This T cell receptor beta chain stems from a study of T-cell reconstitution after alpha-beta-depleted transplantation in children. As it was prepared, the TCRbeta library received unique molecular identifiers. TCRdb re-analysed the PCR reads in MiXCR, keeping a single row per CDR3 protein. The sample yields 500,000 to 600,000 distinct CDR3 sequences, about 33% seen once. The V and J ends lost 2 bases and 4 bases respectively, with 12 bases between them. Germline assignment: CDR1 KGHSH and CDR2 LQKENI. The CDR3 totals 14 residues. The V gene is TRBV18, the J gene TRBJ2-7, with D perhaps TRBD2 (5 bases). Sequences were derived from PBMCs from the stem cell graft donor, sampled from the stem cell graft. The receptor comes from a human donor who donated a stem cell graft to a child with aplastic anemia. DNA for the CDR3: TGTGCCAGCTCACCAATTCCGACGGGGTACGAGCAGTACTTC. This codes for CASSPIPTGYEQYF. The entire variable domain, with the rest obtained from reference TRBV18 and TRBJ2-7, is as follows: NAGVMQNPRHLVRRRGQEARLRCSPMKGHSHVYWYRQLPEEGLKFMVYLQKENIIDESGMPKERFSAEFPKEGPSILRIQQVVRGDSAAYFCASSPIPTGYEQYFGPGTRLTVT.